This TCR beta chain was observed in a study of cytomegalovirus exposure and HLA in healthy donors. Both 60 Vbeta primers and 13 Jbeta primers went into the PCR. Generated by immunoSEQ multiplex PCR, the TCRdb table keeps only in-frame clones and is missing some. This sample lists around 150,000 clones; its ten largest clones have 2% to 3%. All donors participated as healthy donors of bone marrow. About this clone: Its antigen is as yet unknown.

Study-level points and caveats: Whilst most TCR sequences proved rare, a subset of public TCRs occurred across many donors.

The germline CDR1 and CDR2 sequences are SGHNT and YYREEE (reference sequence). The ends lost 3 bases at V and 3 bases at J; junction bases unmatched: 7. This CDR3 has 16 residues. This clonotype was sampled from a man aged 35 to 55 in good health and CMV-seronegative. Sample: PBMCs. V usage is TRBV5-4 and J usage is TRBJ2-1; 9 nucleotides match TRBD1. DNA of the CDR3: TGTGCCAGCAGCTCACCGGACAGGGGAGGCTACAATGAGCAGTTCTTC. It codes for CASSSPDRGGYNEQFF.